These 24 T cell receptor beta chains originate from one sample sequenced in a study of T cells in Graves' hyperthyroidism and ophthalmopathy. Amplification targeted TCR beta CDR3 regions from RNA transcripts. Primed by the HTBI set, a first-round RT-PCR was run on the TCR CDR3. A single record per CDR3 protein comes from TCRdb applying MiXCR to the multiplex PCR reads. Among around 300,000 distinct CDR3 sequences, roughly 15% were seen once, and the ten largest hold approximately 35%. What was sequenced was blood. The receptors come from a woman between 40 and 50 years old with Graves' ophthalmopathy.

This clonotype has more than one count but fewer than ten. The chain uses TRBV20-1 and TRBJ1-1; D gene unclear. V was shortened by 4 bases and J by 0 bases, with 9 bases between the two germline ends. Germline CDR1 reads DFQATT; CDR2 reads SNEGSKA (reference sequence). The length of the CDR3 is 13 residues. The CDR3 coding sequence is TGCAGTGCTATAATTACAATGAACACTGAAGCTTTCTTT. Amino acids: CSAIITMNTEAFF.

As to this clonotype: A much larger clone lies one base from this, so it may be a read error. This chain uses TRBV28 with TRBJ1-6, with 9 positions matching TRBD1. This CDR3 contains 19 residues. Per the germline V gene, CDR1 is MDHEN and CDR2 is SYDVKM. The CDR3 nucleotides read TGTGCCAGCAGTCCAAACAGGGGGCGTTTGGAATTCTATAATCCACCCCTCCACTTT. Translating it yields CASSPNRGRLEFYNPPLHF.

The table lists this clonotype with many counts. This chain links TRBV6-5 with TRBJ2-7, with unresolved D. The CDR3 covers 13 residues. The V and J ends lost 2 bases and 4 bases respectively, with 9 bases between them. Germline V lookup: CDR1 MNHEY, CDR2 SVGAGI. As DNA, the CDR3 is TGTGCCAGCAGTTACGTAGGGTCGTACGAGCAGTACTTC. Translation gives CASSYVGSYEQYF.

This clonotype showed up just a few times. The chain carries TRBV5-8 and TRBJ2-2, with TRBD2 matching over 10 bases. CDR3 size: 16 residues. V lost 4 bases, J lost 4 bases, and 7 bases stayed unmatched. Germline V lookup: CDR1 SGHTS, CDR2 YDEGEE. Here the CDR3 reads CASSPGLARGTGELFF. As DNA, the CDR3 is TGTGCCAGCAGCCCGGGACTAGCGAGGGGCACCGGGGAGCTGTTTTTT.

This clonotype was counted many times. The rearrangement links TRBV9 to TRBJ1-1; 7 bases fit TRBD1. The CDR3 covers 17 residues. After removal of 4 bases from V and 0 bases from J, the junction contained 12 bases not matched to a gene. Germline CDR1 reads SGDLS; CDR2 reads YYNGEE. This CDR3 is CASSQAPPQGVNTEAFF. The CDR3, as DNA: TGTGCCAGCAGCCAGGCCCCTCCCCAGGGGGTGAACACTGAAGCTTTCTTT.

This clonotype was observed a few times. The chain carries TRBV6-2 or TRBV6-3 and TRBJ2-6; D remains unclear. CDR3 size: 14 residues. The V gene's germline CDR1 is MNHEY and CDR2 SVGEGT. V lost 1 base to trimming and J lost 4 bases, with 5 bases between them. The CDR3 sequence: CASSYFTGANVLTF. CDR3 nucleotide sequence: TGTGCCAGCAGTTACTTCACAGGGGCCAACGTCCTGACTTTC.

The table lists this clonotype with many counts. This chain connects TRBV11-1 to TRBJ2-4; D tentatively reads TRBD1 or TRBD2 (5 bases each). Germline CDR1 is SGHAT and CDR2 is FQDESV (reference sequence). With 5 bases removed from V and 0 bases from J, the gap between germline ends came to 8 bases. The CDR3 length is 14 residues. The CDR3, as DNA: TGTGCCAGCAGCCGAGGGGTAGCCAAAAACATTCAGTACTTC. It translates to CASSRGVAKNIQYF.

Ten or more counts support this clonotype. The chain links TRBV6-1 to TRBJ1-1; the match to TRBD1 covers 7 bases. The germline V gene encodes CDR1 MNHNS and CDR2 SASEGT. J was trimmed by 2 bases and V by 5 bases; bases with no gene match: 14. CDR3 length equals 17 residues. The CDR3 is CASSYWFTGTVNTEAFF. The CDR3 DNA reads TGTGCCAGCAGTTACTGGTTTACAGGGACAGTAAACACTGAAGCTTTCTTT.

This clonotype was counted between two and nine times. The chain combines TRBV29-1 with TRBJ2-1; tentative D call: TRBD1 (5 bases). V gave up 0 bases and J gave up 9 bases, with 9 bases separating them. Germline V gene lookup returns CDR1 SQVTM and CDR2 ANQGSEA. This CDR3 spans 12 amino acids. The CDR3 reads CSVEDVRVEQFF. CDR3 sequence (DNA): TGCAGCGTTGAAGATGTCAGGGTTGAGCAGTTCTTC.

In this sample, this clonotype turned up many times. The rearrangement links TRBV2 to TRBJ2-7; TRBD2 matches 11 bases. Germline V CDR1 and CDR2: SNHLY, FYNNEI. The CDR3 totals 12 residues. Losses at the gene ends were 4 bases for V and 13 bases for J; bases not matched to a gene: 6. In DNA form, the CDR3 reads TGTGCCAGCAGTGGGACTAGCGGGCCCGGTTACTTC. Protein sequence: CASSGTSGPGYF.

This clonotype was counted between two and nine times. This chain connects TRBV27 to TRBJ2-7, with D possibly being TRBD1 or TRBD2 (5 bases each). Germline-derived CDR1 and CDR2 are MNHEY and SMNVEV (reference sequence). The CDR3 length is 15 residues. Trimming removed 3 bases at V and 0 bases at J, with 12 bases between. CDR3: CASSFLTGGSYEQYF. In DNA, the CDR3 is TGTGCCAGCAGTTTTCTCACAGGAGGCTCCTACGAGCAGTACTTC.

The chain uses TRBV15 and TRBJ2-3, with TRBD2 matching 7 bases. Trimming took 1 base from V and 4 from J; bases not matched to a gene: 8. This CDR3 region has 16 residues. Per germline, CDR1 LNHNV and CDR2 YYDKDF (reference sequence). Written as DNA, the CDR3 is TGTGCCACCAGCAGAGTCTATTCGGGGGGTTCAGATACGCAGTATTTT. Its protein is CATSRVYSGGSDTQYF.

This chain uses TRBV20-1 with TRBJ2-7, with 7 bases identical to TRBD1. The CDR3 covers 13 residues. Trimming at V came to 4 bases and at J to 3 bases, leaving 6 bases not matched to a gene. Germline V gene lookup returns CDR1 DFQATT and CDR2 SNEGSKA (reference sequence). The CDR3 spells CSAMGRTGYEQYF. The CDR3 coding sequence is TGCAGTGCTATGGGTAGGACAGGCTACGAGCAGTACTTC.

This clonotype was observed many times. V usage is TRBV13 and J usage is TRBJ2-1; tentative D call: TRBD2 (6 bases). Trimming cost V 2 bases and J 7 bases, with 18 bases left between them. This CDR3 is built from 16 residues. CDR1 and CDR2 (germline): PRHDT, FYEKMQ (reference sequence). The DNA of the CDR3 is TGTGCCAGCAGCTTAAAGGCAACGGGAGATAGGAATGAGCAGTTCTTC. Its translation is CASSLKATGDRNEQFF. Full variable domain (missing parts from reference TRBV13 and TRBJ2-1): AAGVIQSPRHLIKEKRETATLKCYPIPRHDTVYWYQQGPGQDPQFLISFYEKMQSDKGSIPDRFSAQQFSDYHSELNMSSLELGDSALYFCASSLKATGDRNEQFFGPGTRLTVL.

The chain links TRBV25-1 to TRBJ1-6; 9 nucleotides line up with TRBD1. CDR3 length: 14 amino acids. Germline V gene lookup returns CDR1 MGHDK and CDR2 SYGVNS. Unmatched junction bases numbered 8, after V lost 8 bases and J lost 9 bases. The CDR3 protein is CASGSGTGISPLHF. The CDR3 DNA reads TGTGCCAGCGGCTCCGGGACAGGGATTTCACCCCTCCACTTT.

This clonotype was seen at least ten times. The rearrangement uses TRBV28 and TRBJ1-1; no clear D gene. Trimming pared 2 bases from V and 0 bases from J, leaving 13 bases between. CDR1 MDHEN and CDR2 SYDVKM come from the germline V gene. The CDR3 has 16 residues. The CDR3 loop is CASSLRYRIMNTEAFF. CDR3 nucleotides: TGTGCCAGCAGTTTACGCTACAGAATCATGAACACTGAAGCTTTCTTT.

The sample holds many counts of this clonotype. The chain has TRBV29-1 and TRBJ2-4, with D uncertain. The V gene's germline CDR1 is SQVTM and CDR2 ANQGSEA. The CDR3 has 13 residues. Trimming left V 0 bases short and J 6 bases short, with 9 bases between. CDR3 protein: CSVEEGRANIQYF. The DNA for the CDR3 is TGCAGCGTTGAAGAAGGACGGGCAAACATTCAGTACTTC.

This clonotype occurred many times. This rearrangement joins TRBV7-9 to TRBJ2-7, with 10 positions matching TRBD1. The J segment lost 5 bases and the V segment lost 0 bases, leaving 13 bases of the junction unmatched. This CDR3 comprises 18 residues. Germline lookup yields CDR1 SEHNR and CDR2 FQNEAQ (reference sequence). For the CDR3, the DNA is TGTGCCAGCAGCTTAGCGCTGGGTTTAGGGACAGGGGTCCACGAGCAGTACTTC. This gives the protein CASSLALGLGTGVHEQYF.

This clonotype came up many times. This chain links TRBV7-6 with TRBJ2-1, with 11 bases matching TRBD1. There are 17 residues in the CDR3. After removal of 0 bases from V and 4 bases from J, the junction contained 5 bases not matched to a gene. Germline V lookup: CDR1 SGHVS, CDR2 FNYEAQ. The CDR3 sequence: CASSLAGGTGGYNEQFF. The CDR3 nucleotides read TGTGCCAGCAGCTTAGCCGGAGGGACAGGGGGTTACAATGAGCAGTTCTTC.

The chain links TRBV19 to TRBJ1-4; 7 nucleotides match TRBD1. The CDR3 is 14 amino acids. The V gene end was trimmed by 9 bases and the J gene end by 5 bases; junction bases not matched to a gene: 9. Germline CDR1 reads LNHDA; CDR2 reads SQIVND (reference sequence). The CDR3 DNA is TGTGCCAGCACTATGACAGGGATGAATGAAAAACTGTTTTTT. The encoded protein is CASTMTGMNEKLFF. Variable domain in full (rest from reference TRBV19 and TRBJ1-4): DGGITQSPKYLFRKEGQNVTLSCEQNLNHDAMYWYRQDPGQGLRLIYYSQIVNDFQKGDIAEGYSVSREKKESFPLTVTSAQKNPTAFYLCASTMTGMNEKLFFGSGTQLSVL.

This clonotype was seen at least ten times. The chain employs TRBV27 and TRBJ2-7; D perhaps matches TRBD1 (5 bases). The CDR3 extends over 14 amino acids. Germline V gene data show CDR1 as MNHEY and CDR2 as SMNVEV (reference sequence). The V and J ends lost 7 bases and 7 bases respectively, with 20 bases between them. Here the CDR3 DNA reads TGTGCCAGCAATCCCTTACGTGGGGCGCGTGAGCAGTACTTC. It encodes CASNPLRGAREQYF.

In this sample, this clonotype turned up many times. V usage is TRBV29-1 and J usage is TRBJ1-2; TRBD1 aligns across 8 bases. Trimming at V came to 6 bases and at J to 7 bases, leaving 10 bases not matched to a gene. The germline CDR1 and CDR2 sequences are SQVTM and ANQGSEA. The CDR3 length is 13 residues. The CDR3 region is CSVRDRQESGYTF. CDR3 nucleotide sequence: TGCAGCGTAAGGGACAGGCAGGAAAGTGGCTACACCTTC.

This clonotype was counted many times. CDR3 bases: TGTGCCAGCAGTTGGACGGAGGAAGCTTTCTTT. Encoded protein: CASSWTEEAFF. The rearrangement joins TRBV2 to TRBJ1-1; D is unresolved. The germline V and J ends were trimmed by 5 bases and 8 bases, with 9 bases remaining between them. Germline values: CDR1 SNHLY, CDR2 FYNNEI. The CDR3 runs 11 residues. Looking up the rest from reference TRBV2 and TRBJ1-1 gives the full variable domain: EPEVTQTPSHQVTQMGQEVILRCVPISNHLYFYWYRQILGQKVEFLVSFYNNEISEKSEIFDDQFSVERPDGSNFTLKIRSTKLEDSAMYFCASSWTEEAFFGQGTRLTVV.

This clonotype has a count of ten or more. V and J are TRBV12-5 and TRBJ1-5; tentative D call: TRBD1 (5 bases). The germline V and J ends were trimmed by 7 bases and 3 bases, with 16 bases remaining between them. Germline V gives CDR1 LGHNT, CDR2 FRNRAP. This CDR3 contains 15 residues. CDR3 in amino acids: CASARQGAHNQPQHF. CDR3 coding DNA: TGTGCTAGTGCCCGCCAGGGAGCGCACAATCAGCCCCAGCATTTT.